The rows below give T cell receptor beta chains drawn from one sample of a study of beta chain features in type 1 diabetes. The method was immunoSEQ multiplex PCR; TCRdb's version includes in-frame clones alone and lacks a portion of them. The sample lists 200,000 to 300,000 clones, 9.5% to 13% occurring once. Sequencing was carried out using naive CD4+ T cells from blood. These receptors originate from a man aged 30-40 years with type 1 diabetes. CDR3s include the opening cysteine and the closing phenylalanine or tryptophan. The D gene is left open where the match is weak. Size tells how often a clone was seen (once, few, many) or the class of an expanded clone, and some rows leave it out.

v_gene: TRBV5-6; j_gene: TRBJ1-1; d_gene: NA; abundance: few; CDR3aa: CASSLTTPTEAFF; CDR3nt: TGTGCCAGCAGCTTGACTACCCCCACTGAAGCTTTCTTT
v_gene: TRBV13; j_gene: TRBJ2-7; d_gene: TRBD2; abundance: few; CDR3aa: CASSFGLSGGPEQYF; CDR3nt: TGTGCCAGCAGCTTTGGACTTAGCGGGGGCCCCGAGCAGTACTTC
v_gene: TRBV7-2; j_gene: TRBJ1-2; d_gene: NA; abundance: few; CDR3aa: CASSPGRGGYGYTF; CDR3nt: TGTGCCAGCAGCCCAGGGCGGGGCGGCTATGGCTACACCTTC
v_gene: TRBV7-2; j_gene: TRBJ2-1; d_gene: TRBD2; abundance: NA; CDR3aa: CASSYSGVNEQFF; CDR3nt: TGTGCCAGCAGCTATAGCGGGGTGAATGAGCAGTTCTTC
v_gene: TRBV6-6; j_gene: TRBJ1-2; d_gene: NA; abundance: few; CDR3aa: CASSPSSNYGYTF; CDR3nt: TGTGCCAGCAGCCCTAGTTCTAACTATGGCTACACCTTC
v_gene: TRBV7-2; j_gene: TRBJ2-1; d_gene: TRBD1; abundance: NA; CDR3aa: CASSLAQGASYEQFF; CDR3nt: TGTGCCAGCAGCTTAGCACAGGGGGCGAGCTATGAGCAGTTCTTC
v_gene: TRBV18; j_gene: TRBJ2-3; d_gene: TRBD2; abundance: NA; CDR3aa: CASTGGGTTDTQYF; CDR3nt: TGTGCCAGCACCGGGGGGGGAACGACAGATACGCAGTATTTT
v_gene: TRBV7-2; j_gene: TRBJ2-3; d_gene: TRBD2; abundance: NA; CDR3aa: CASSFERLAGTDTQYF; CDR3nt: TGTGCCAGCAGCTTCGAAAGACTAGCGGGGACAGATACGCAGTATTTT
v_gene: TRBV6-6; j_gene: TRBJ1-5; d_gene: NA; abundance: NA; CDR3aa: CASSRDRSNQPQHF; CDR3nt: TGTGCCAGCAGCCGAGACAGATCCAATCAGCCCCAGCATTTT
v_gene: TRBV4-1; j_gene: TRBJ1-4; d_gene: NA; abundance: few; CDR3aa: CASSQEPLSATNEKLFF; CDR3nt: TGCGCCAGCAGCCAAGAACCCCTCAGTGCAACTAATGAAAAACTGTTTTTT
v_gene: TRBV7-3; j_gene: TRBJ2-3; d_gene: NA; abundance: NA; CDR3aa: CASSLIGVDTQYF; CDR3nt: TGTGCCAGCAGCTTAATCGGAGTGGATACGCAGTATTTT
v_gene: TRBV9; j_gene: TRBJ1-1; d_gene: NA; abundance: NA; CDR3aa: CASSAQGPNTEAFF; CDR3nt: TGTGCCAGCAGCGCTCAGGGTCCGAACACTGAAGCTTTCTTT
v_gene: TRBV7-9; j_gene: TRBJ1-6; d_gene: NA; abundance: few; CDR3aa: CASSWGGASNSPLHF; CDR3nt: TGTGCCAGCAGTTGGGGGGGAGCCAGTAATTCACCCCTCCACTTT
v_gene: TRBV29-1; j_gene: TRBJ1-2; d_gene: TRBD1; abundance: NA; CDR3aa: CSASDRGNYGYTF; CDR3nt: TGCAGCGCCAGCGACAGGGGAAACTATGGCTACACCTTC
v_gene: TRBV9; j_gene: TRBJ2-1; d_gene: NA; abundance: NA; CDR3aa: CASSVEGGRIHNEQFF; CDR3nt: TGTGCCAGCAGCGTAGAGGGGGGGAGAATCCACAATGAGCAGTTCTTC
v_gene: TRBV6-5; j_gene: TRBJ2-1; d_gene: NA; abundance: NA; CDR3aa: CASSYSGGGTDEQFF; CDR3nt: TGTGCCAGCAGTTACTCTGGGGGAGGAACCGATGAGCAGTTCTTC
v_gene: TRBV4-2; j_gene: TRBJ2-7; d_gene: NA; abundance: NA; CDR3aa: CASSQVLRDFSYEQYF; CDR3nt: TGTGCCAGCAGCCAAGTTCTCCGGGACTTCTCCTACGAGCAGTACTTC
v_gene: TRBV28; j_gene: TRBJ2-5; d_gene: NA; abundance: NA; CDR3aa: CAIGPLETQYF; CDR3nt: TGTGCCATTGGCCCGTTGGAGACCCAGTACTTC
v_gene: TRBV5-4; j_gene: TRBJ1-1; d_gene: TRBD1; abundance: NA; CDR3aa: CASHRAEGALRTEAFF; CDR3nt: TGTGCCAGCCACCGCGCGGAGGGGGCGTTGAGGACTGAAGCTTTCTTT
v_gene: TRBV12-5; j_gene: TRBJ1-5; d_gene: TRBD1; abundance: few; CDR3aa: CASGATGQAHQPQHF; CDR3nt: TGTGCTAGTGGCGCGACGGGACAGGCGCATCAGCCCCAGCATTTT
v_gene: TRBV9; j_gene: TRBJ2-7; d_gene: TRBD1; abundance: NA; CDR3aa: CASSVGPRTGRNEQYF; CDR3nt: TGTGCCAGCAGCGTAGGCCCCCGGACAGGTCGTAACGAGCAGTACTTC
v_gene: TRBV5-1; j_gene: TRBJ1-2; d_gene: NA; abundance: few; CDR3aa: CASSPDRLLYGYTF; CDR3nt: TGCGCCAGCAGCCCGGACAGATTACTCTATGGCTACACCTTC
v_gene: TRBV6-5; j_gene: TRBJ2-5; d_gene: TRBD2; abundance: few; CDR3aa: CASSSTLAGEETQYF; CDR3nt: TGTGCCAGCAGTTCGACACTAGCGGGGGAAGAGACCCAGTACTTC
v_gene: TRBV5-1; j_gene: TRBJ1-5; d_gene: NA; abundance: few; CDR3aa: CASSLGAFGQPQHF; CDR3nt: TGCGCCAGCAGCTTGGGGGCTTTCGGTCAGCCCCAGCATTTT
v_gene: TRBV6-1; j_gene: TRBJ1-5; d_gene: NA; abundance: NA; CDR3aa: CATGRVREPQHF; CDR3nt: TGTGCCACCGGTCGGGTGCGGGAGCCCCAGCATTTT
v_gene: TRBV19; j_gene: TRBJ1-1; d_gene: NA; abundance: NA; CDR3aa: CASQSGYDTEAFF; CDR3nt: TGTGCCAGTCAGTCGGGGTACGACACTGAAGCTTTCTTT
v_gene: TRBV30; j_gene: TRBJ2-4; d_gene: NA; abundance: NA; CDR3aa: CAWSFTYGGNIQYF; CDR3nt: TGTGCCTGGAGTTTTACCTATGGGGGGAACATTCAGTACTTC
v_gene: TRBV6-1; j_gene: TRBJ2-3; d_gene: NA; abundance: NA; CDR3aa: CASTLDNTDTQYF; CDR3nt: TGTGCCAGCACCCTGGACAACACAGATACGCAGTATTTT
v_gene: TRBV7-9; j_gene: TRBJ1-4; d_gene: NA; abundance: few; CDR3aa: CASSPLDTTNEKLFF; CDR3nt: TGTGCCAGCAGCCCTCTTGACACAACTAATGAAAAACTGTTTTTT
v_gene: TRBV19; j_gene: TRBJ2-7; d_gene: TRBD1; abundance: few; CDR3aa: CAGCRDSYYEQYF; CDR3nt: TGTGCCGGTTGCCGGGACAGCTACTACGAGCAGTACTTC
v_gene: TRBV28; j_gene: TRBJ2-3; d_gene: TRBD1; abundance: NA; CDR3aa: CASREPGQPQYF; CDR3nt: TGTGCCAGCAGAGAACCGGGACAGCCTCAGTATTTT
v_gene: TRBV5-1; j_gene: TRBJ2-5; d_gene: NA; abundance: few; CDR3aa: CASSLDRAGETQYF; CDR3nt: TGCGCCAGCAGCTTGGACAGGGCGGGAGAGACCCAGTACTTC
v_gene: TRBV14; j_gene: TRBJ2-5; d_gene: TRBD2; abundance: few; CDR3aa: CASSHRLAGGQETQYF; CDR3nt: TGTGCCAGCAGCCACCGACTAGCGGGGGGCCAAGAGACCCAGTACTTC
v_gene: TRBV27; j_gene: TRBJ2-2; d_gene: NA; abundance: NA; CDR3aa: CASSTGVNTGELFF; CDR3nt: TGTGCCAGCAGTACGGGGGTAAACACCGGGGAGCTGTTTTTT
v_gene: TRBV7-3; j_gene: TRBJ1-1; d_gene: NA; abundance: few; CDR3aa: CASKPPGSLGSEAFF; CDR3nt: TGTGCCAGCAAGCCCCCCGGGAGCCTGGGAAGTGAAGCTTTCTTT
v_gene: TRBV29-1; j_gene: TRBJ1-2; d_gene: NA; abundance: NA; CDR3aa: CSAEQGSYGYTF; CDR3nt: TGCAGCGCTGAACAGGGCAGCTATGGCTACACCTTC
v_gene: TRBV7-9; j_gene: TRBJ2-1; d_gene: TRBD2; abundance: NA; CDR3aa: CASSGTSGSYNEQFF; CDR3nt: TGTGCCAGCAGCGGGACTAGCGGCTCCTACAATGAGCAGTTCTTC
v_gene: TRBV7-7; j_gene: TRBJ2-1; d_gene: NA; abundance: NA; CDR3aa: CASSLAHQNNEQFF; CDR3nt: TGTGCTAGCAGCTTAGCTCATCAGAACAATGAGCAGTTCTTC
v_gene: TRBV2; j_gene: TRBJ1-1; d_gene: NA; abundance: NA; CDR3aa: CASRQGLNTEAFF; CDR3nt: TGTGCCAGCCGGCAGGGGTTGAACACTGAAGCTTTCTTT
v_gene: TRBV5-4; j_gene: TRBJ2-7; d_gene: TRBD2; abundance: NA; CDR3aa: CASSPGGHILSYEQYF; CDR3nt: TGTGCCAGCAGCCCGGGAGGGCATATACTCTCCTACGAGCAGTACTTC
v_gene: TRBV2; j_gene: TRBJ2-7; d_gene: TRBD2; abundance: NA; CDR3aa: CASSERGLAEDEQYF; CDR3nt: TGTGCCAGCAGTGAAAGAGGACTAGCTGAGGACGAGCAGTACTTC
v_gene: TRBV7-6; j_gene: TRBJ2-2; d_gene: TRBD1; abundance: few; CDR3aa: CASSLGQGAGELFF; CDR3nt: TGTGCCAGCAGCTTAGGACAGGGGGCCGGGGAGCTGTTTTTT